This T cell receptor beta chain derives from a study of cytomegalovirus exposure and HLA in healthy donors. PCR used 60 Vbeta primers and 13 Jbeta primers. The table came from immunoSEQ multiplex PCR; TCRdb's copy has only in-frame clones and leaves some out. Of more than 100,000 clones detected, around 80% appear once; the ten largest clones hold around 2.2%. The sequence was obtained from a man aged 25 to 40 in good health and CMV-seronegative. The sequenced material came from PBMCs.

CDR3 protein: CASSLQGVTSGADTQYF. CDR3 nucleotides: TGTGCCAGCAGCCTCCAGGGGGTCACTAGCGGGGCAGATACGCAGTATTTT. V is TRBV11-2 and J is TRBJ2-3; TRBD2 matches 10 bases. The ends lost 5 bases at V and 4 bases at J; junction bases unmatched: 12. Germline CDR1 SGHAT, CDR2 FQNNGV. The CDR3 consists of 17 residues.